This T cell receptor (beta chain) was sequenced during a study of OX40 agonist ivuxolimab in advanced cancers. Baseline, cycle 4 day 1, and cycle 7 day 1 were the blood sampling points. Sequencing was performed with immunoSEQ multiplex PCR; in TCRdb, only in-frame clones are kept and a portion is missing. This sample yields around 19,000 clones, of which 86% are seen a single time; roughly a sixth belongs to the top ten. Regarding this clone: What it binds is not known.

Points from the study as a whole: Dosing at 0.1 to 3.0 mg/kg was accompanied by clonal expansion of CD4+ and CD8+ blood T cells by week 6.

V was clipped by 0 bases and J by 4 bases; unmatched bases: 4. The CDR3 is 16 amino acids. The germline CDR1 and CDR2 sequences are SGHRS and YFSETQ. This clonotype originated in an adult with an advanced solid tumor such as melanoma, head and neck, liver or kidney cancer. The sequencing here drew on CD4+ or CD8+ T cells sorted from blood, taken in a trial of the OX40 agonist ivuxolimab. The V and J genes are TRBV5-1 and TRBJ2-3; 11 nucleotides line up with TRBD2. CDR3 in DNA: TGCGCCAGCAGCTTGGGGCTAGCGGGGGGTTCAGATACGCAGTATTTT. Translating it yields CASSLGLAGGSDTQYF.